The 29 T cell receptor beta chains below all came from one sample that was sequenced in a study of blood T cell repertoires in COVID-19. The method was immunoSEQ multiplex PCR; TCRdb's version includes in-frame clones alone and lacks a portion of them. Here the sample spans about 250,000 clones, 85% to 90% being singletons. Sequencing was done on a sample of PBMCs or T cells enriched from blood (not recorded which). These receptors came from a woman under 30 who had recovered from COVID-19.

V usage is TRBV14 and J usage is TRBJ2-7; D uncertain. Between the trimmed V and J ends, which lost 0 bases and 10 bases, there was a span of 7 bases. The CDR3 is made up of 11 amino acids. Per the germline V gene, CDR1 is SGHDN and CDR2 is FVKESK. The CDR3 loop is CASSQESEQYF. As DNA, the CDR3 is TGTGCCAGCAGCCAAGAGTCAGAACAGTACTTC.

Only one count was recorded for this clone. The chain combines TRBV19 with TRBJ1-2; perhaps TRBD1 as D (5 bases). This CDR3 spans 13 amino acids. V was pared by 3 bases and J by 7 bases, with 12 bases between. Per the germline V gene, CDR1 is LNHDA and CDR2 is SQIVND (reference sequence). CDR3 in DNA: TGTGCCAGTAGTATGGGAGGGGACTTTGGCTACACCTTC. Encoded protein: CASSMGGDFGYTF.

Written as DNA, the CDR3 is TGTGCCAGCAGCCCCCATGGGGCAGGAAACATTCAGTACTTC. It yields the protein CASSPHGAGNIQYF. The rearrangement joins TRBV3-1 (or the pseudogene TRBV3-2) to TRBJ2-4; possible D gene TRBD1, 5 bases. The V and J ends lost 4 bases and 6 bases respectively, with 13 bases between them. This CDR3 comprises 14 residues. Looked up from germline, CDR1 is LGHDT and CDR2 is YNNKEL (reference sequence).

The genes are TRBV19 and TRBJ2-5; D is possibly TRBD1 (5 bases). CDR1 is LNHDA, CDR2 SQIVND, per germline (reference sequence). Trimming left V 7 bases short and J 4 bases short, with 13 bases between. This CDR3 has 13 amino acids. CDR3 in DNA: TGTGCCAGTATCGACAGTTGGGGAGAGACCCAGTACTTC. Translation gives CASIDSWGETQYF.

The rearrangement links TRBV9 to TRBJ2-3, with 9 nucleotides matching TRBD2. Trimming at V came to 4 bases and at J to 0 bases, leaving 6 bases not matched to a gene. Per the germline V gene, CDR1 is SGDLS and CDR2 is YYNGEE. CDR3 size: 16 residues. The CDR3 DNA reads TGTGCCAGCAGCATGCAGCGGGGGGCTAGCACAGATACGCAGTATTTT. Amino acids: CASSMQRGASTDTQYF.

The V gene is TRBV7-9, the J gene TRBJ1-2, with TRBD1 matching over 9 bases. Germline V CDR1 and CDR2: SEHNR, FQNEAQ (reference sequence). The CDR3 has 15 amino acids. V shed 5 bases and J 4 bases; nucleotides not matched to a gene: 8. The CDR3 DNA follows: TGTGCCAGCAGCCCCCGGGACAGGGTGGGCTATGGCTACACCTTC. Amino acid sequence: CASSPRDRVGYGYTF. Full variable domain (rest looked up from reference TRBV7-9 and TRBJ1-2): DTGVSQNPRHKITKRGQNVTFRCDPISEHNRLYWYRQTLGQGPEFLTYFQNEAQLEKSRLLSDRFSAERPKGSFSTLEIQRTEQGDSAMYLCASSPRDRVGYGYTFGSGTRLTVV.

The chain joins TRBV19 to TRBJ2-5; the D gene is possibly TRBD1 (5 bases). The CDR3 loop spans 15 amino acids. V was cut by 5 bases and J by 1 base, with 14 bases left in between. Germline CDR1 and CDR2: LNHDA and SQIVND (reference sequence). The CDR3 coding sequence is TGTGCCAGTAGTCAAATCGACAGCCCCCAAGAGACCCAGTACTTC. Protein product: CASSQIDSPQETQYF.

The genes are TRBV19 and TRBJ1-2, with 7 bases aligning to TRBD1. CDR1 is LNHDA, CDR2 SQIVND, per germline (reference sequence). The trim removed 3 bases at V and 2 bases at J, leaving 3 bases unmatched. This CDR3 is built from 14 residues. CDR3 in amino acids: CASSILTGNYGYTF. CDR3 in DNA: TGTGCCAGTAGTATTTTGACAGGGAACTATGGCTACACCTTC.

J is TRBJ1-2 and V is TRBV5-4; D is possibly TRBD1 (5 bases). CDR1 and CDR2 (germline): SGHNT, YYREEE (reference sequence). The germline V and J ends were trimmed by 2 bases and 7 bases, with 21 bases remaining between them. This CDR3 contains 16 residues. The CDR3 DNA reads TGTGCCAGCAGCTTCGGCGGGGCAGAGGGGTTAGGTGGCTACACCTTC. It is translated as CASSFGGAEGLGGYTF.

This rearrangement joins TRBV15 to TRBJ2-1; no clear D. Trimming removed 0 bases from V and 3 bases from J, with 9 bases in between. CDR1 and CDR2 from the germline V gene are LNHNV and YYDKDF (reference sequence). This CDR3 region has 15 residues. CDR3 sequence (DNA): TGTGCCACCAGCAGAGATCTTGGGCGCTACAATGAGCAGTTCTTC. Translated: CATSRDLGRYNEQFF.

The chain recombines TRBV5-1 with TRBJ1-6; unclear D gene. CDR3 length equals 17 residues. Germline V gene sequence: CDR1 SGHRS, CDR2 YFSETQ. V was trimmed by 1 base and J by 5 bases, leaving 16 bases between them. CDR3 sequence (DNA): TGCGCCAGCAGCTTGTATAGGAATGGACTGGATAATTCACCCCTCCACTTT. It specifies CASSLYRNGLDNSPLHF.

Details on this clone: The sample holds other DNA sequences that translate to the same CDR3. The V gene is TRBV24-1, the J gene TRBJ1-5, with D maybe TRBD1 (6 bases). The V gene lost 4 bases and the J gene lost 0 bases, with 6 bases spanning the gap. Germline V CDR1 and CDR2: KGHDR, SFDVKD. The CDR3 is made up of 14 amino acids. CDR3 in amino acids: CATSDRGSNQPQHF. The CDR3 nucleotides are TGTGCCACCAGTGACAGGGGTAGCAATCAGCCCCAGCATTTT.

This chain joins TRBV7-9 and TRBJ1-6, with 8 bases identical to TRBD1. CDR3 length equals 15 residues. CDR1 is SEHNR and CDR2 is FQNEAQ in the germline V gene (reference sequence). V shed 5 bases and J 1 base; nucleotides not matched to a gene: 1. The CDR3 sequence is CASSRDRSYNSPLHF. In DNA form, the CDR3 reads TGTGCCAGCAGCAGGGACAGGTCCTATAATTCACCCCTCCACTTT.

The rearrangement uses TRBV2 and TRBJ1-1; unclear D gene. The CDR3 runs to 10 residues. The germline V gene encodes CDR1 SNHLY and CDR2 FYNNEI. V was trimmed by 11 bases and J by 4 bases, leaving 8 bases between them. CDR3 bases: TGTGCCCTGGCTTTCACTGAAGCTTTCTTT. Protein sequence: CALAFTEAFF.

The genes are TRBV28 and TRBJ1-2; TRBD1 matches at 9 bases. The germline V gene encodes CDR1 MDHEN and CDR2 SYDVKM. This CDR3 region has 12 residues. After removal of 9 bases from V and 7 bases from J, the junction contained 6 bases not matched to a gene. CDR3 coding DNA: TGTGCCAGTACAGGGGGCAGCTTTGGCTACACCTTC. It codes for CASTGGSFGYTF.

CDR3 nucleotide sequence: TGTGCCAGCAGCAAAGCCGGAGCCTACGAGCAGTACTTC. Translation gives CASSKAGAYEQYF. This chain joins TRBV3-1 (or the pseudogene TRBV3-2) and TRBJ2-7, with unresolved D. Trimming removed 5 bases from V and 2 bases from J, with 10 bases in between. The CDR3 covers 13 residues. The V gene's germline CDR1 is LGHDT and CDR2 YNNKEL (reference sequence).

This sequence joins TRBV7-2 and TRBJ2-3; TRBD2 aligns across 15 bases. The V gene's germline CDR1 is SGHTA and CDR2 FQGNSA. The ends lost 7 bases at V and 0 bases at J; junction bases unmatched: 8. This CDR3 contains 18 residues. CDR3 DNA sequence: TGTGCCAGCACCGTGGGACTAGCGGGGGGCCGGAGCACAGATACGCAGTATTTT. Its translation: CASTVGLAGGRSTDTQYF.

This rearrangement joins TRBV5-6 to TRBJ2-7; D may be TRBD1 (6 bases). The ends were cut back, 0 bases at V and 4 bases at J, with 11 bases in the middle. In germline, CDR1 is SGHDT, CDR2 YYEEEE. The CDR3 has 14 amino acids. The CDR3 nucleotides are TGTGCCAGCAGCTTGGATAGCAGGGGTTACGAGCAGTACTTC. It codes for CASSLDSRGYEQYF.

This chain uses TRBV7-6 with TRBJ2-1, with 7 bases identical to TRBD1. This CDR3 region has 13 residues. Germline V gene lookup returns CDR1 SGHVS and CDR2 FNYEAQ. The V gene end was trimmed by 2 bases and the J gene end by 6 bases; junction bases not matched to a gene: 1. Here the CDR3 DNA reads TGTGCCAGCAGCTTAAACAGGGGCAATGAGCAGTTCTTC. It codes for CASSLNRGNEQFF.

V gene TRBV28 combines with J gene TRBJ1-1; D unclear. V lost 3 bases, J lost 3 bases, and 17 bases lay in between. CDR3 length: 16 residues. Germline V gene sequence: CDR1 MDHEN, CDR2 SYDVKM. Written as DNA, the CDR3 is TGTGCCAGCAGTTTCTCCCCTGAAACAGTGGACACTGAAGCTTTCTTT. This sequence encodes CASSFSPETVDTEAFF.

The table lists this clone with a count of one. V usage is TRBV19 and J usage is TRBJ1-6; 9 positions agree with TRBD1. V gave up 5 bases and J gave up 7 bases; unmatched junction bases: 3. The CDR3 extends over 14 amino acids. Germline lookup yields CDR1 LNHDA and CDR2 SQIVND (reference sequence). As DNA, the CDR3 is TGTGCCAGTAGTGCGACAGGGGGGAATTCACCCCTCCACTTT. Protein: CASSATGGNSPLHF.

The CDR3 loop is CSAGDRNQPQHF. DNA of the CDR3: TGCAGCGCGGGGGACAGGAATCAGCCCCAGCATTTT. The rearrangement joins TRBV29-1 to TRBJ1-5, with 8 bases that match TRBD1. V lost 7 bases to trimming and J lost 4 bases; unmatched junction nucleotides: 3. The CDR3 contains 12 residues. CDR1 SQVTM and CDR2 ANQGSEA come from the germline V gene.

This rearrangement joins TRBV2 to TRBJ1-6, with a possible D match to TRBD1 (5 bases). This CDR3 spans 15 amino acids. Germline V gives CDR1 SNHLY, CDR2 FYNNEI. V lost 6 bases and J 0 bases, leaving 9 bases between the germline ends. This CDR3 reads CASRGGSSYNSPLHF. DNA of the CDR3: TGTGCCAGCAGGGGGGGGAGCTCCTATAATTCACCCCTCCACTTT.

This clone has just one count. The same CDR3 can be traced to other DNA sequences in this sample. The chain links TRBV28 to TRBJ2-7, with 7 bases fitting TRBD1. The CDR3 runs to 14 residues. The germline gives CDR1 MDHEN, CDR2 SYDVKM. Losses at the gene ends were 6 bases for V and 0 bases for J; bases not matched to a gene: 5. CDR3 coding DNA: TGTGCCAGCAGCCTCGGACAGGCCTCCTACGAGCAGTACTTC. Translating gives CASSLGQASYEQYF.

This clone came up once. This chain links TRBV21-1 with TRBJ2-3; the table gives TRBD1 as D, unverified against the DNA. TRBV21-1 is given as a pseudogene. There are 15 residues in the CDR3. The CDR3 loop is CASSGRDNDTDTQYF. The CDR3 DNA sequence: TGTGCCAGCAGCGGCCGGGACAACGACACAGATACGCAGTATTTT.

The chain is built from TRBV7-6 and TRBJ2-3, with D tentatively TRBD2 (7 bases). Germline V gives CDR1 SGHVS, CDR2 FNYEAQ. The V end was cut by 3 bases, the J end by 7 bases, with 17 bases between. This CDR3 is 15 amino acids long. The CDR3 reads CASSFRGASSNTQYF. The DNA of the CDR3 is TGTGCCAGCAGCTTCCGGGGGGCGAGCTCGAATACGCAGTATTTT.

The rearrangement uses TRBV10-1 and TRBJ1-3; 7 bases map to TRBD1. This CDR3 comprises 16 residues. The germline V gene has CDR1 WNHNN and CDR2 SYGVQD (reference sequence). The J segment lost 5 bases and the V segment lost 6 bases, leaving 13 bases of the junction unmatched. CDR3 protein: CASRPGTAGRRNTIYF. The DNA for the CDR3 is TGCGCCAGCAGGCCCGGGACAGCCGGGCGGCGAAACACCATATATTTT.

The chain is built from TRBV27 and TRBJ1-5, with 9 bases aligning to TRBD1. V was pared by 5 bases and J by 5 bases, with 7 bases of the junction left unmatched. Germline V CDR1 and CDR2: MNHEY, SMNVEV (reference sequence). CDR3 length equals 15 residues. The DNA of the CDR3 is TGTGCCAGCAGTGTACCGGGACAGGGATATCAGCCCCAGCATTTT. It encodes CASSVPGQGYQPQHF.

The gene calls are TRBV28 and TRBJ1-2; 12 nucleotides agree with TRBD1. The CDR3 loop spans 17 amino acids. The V segment lost 3 bases and the J segment 4 bases; nucleotides outside the gene matches: 9. Germline CDR1 MDHEN, CDR2 SYDVKM. CDR3 DNA: TGTGCCAGCAGTTTTACCGGGACAGGGGGCGACGGCTATGGCTACACCTTC. Translated: CASSFTGTGGDGYGYTF.